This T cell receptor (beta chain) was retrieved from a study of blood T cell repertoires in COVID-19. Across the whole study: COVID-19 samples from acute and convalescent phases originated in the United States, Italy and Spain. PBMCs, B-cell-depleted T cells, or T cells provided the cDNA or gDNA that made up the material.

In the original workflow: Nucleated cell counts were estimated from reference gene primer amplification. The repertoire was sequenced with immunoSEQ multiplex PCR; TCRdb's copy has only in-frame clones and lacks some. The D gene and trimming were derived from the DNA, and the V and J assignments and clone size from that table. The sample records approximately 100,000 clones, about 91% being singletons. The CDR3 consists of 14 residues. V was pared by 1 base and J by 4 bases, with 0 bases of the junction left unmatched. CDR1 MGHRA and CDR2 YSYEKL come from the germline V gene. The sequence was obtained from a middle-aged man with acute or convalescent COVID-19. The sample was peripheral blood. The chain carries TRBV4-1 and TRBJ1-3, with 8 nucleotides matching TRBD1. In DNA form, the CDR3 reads TGCGCCAGCAGCCAAGGACAGGGGGGAAACACCATATATTTT. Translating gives CASSQGQGGNTIYF.